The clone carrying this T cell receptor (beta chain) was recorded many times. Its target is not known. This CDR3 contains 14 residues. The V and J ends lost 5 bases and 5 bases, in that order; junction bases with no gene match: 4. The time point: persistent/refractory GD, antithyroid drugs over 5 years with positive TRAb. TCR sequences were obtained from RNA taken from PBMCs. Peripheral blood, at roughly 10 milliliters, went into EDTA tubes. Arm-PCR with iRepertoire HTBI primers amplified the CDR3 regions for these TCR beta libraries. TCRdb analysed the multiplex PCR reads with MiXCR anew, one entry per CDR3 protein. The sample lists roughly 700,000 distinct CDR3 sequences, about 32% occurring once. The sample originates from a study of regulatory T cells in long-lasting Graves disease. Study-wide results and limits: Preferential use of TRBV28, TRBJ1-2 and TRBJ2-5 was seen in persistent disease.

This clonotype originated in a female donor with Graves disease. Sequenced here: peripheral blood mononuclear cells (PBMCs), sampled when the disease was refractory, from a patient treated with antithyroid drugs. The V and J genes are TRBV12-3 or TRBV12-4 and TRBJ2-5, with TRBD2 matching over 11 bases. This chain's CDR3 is CASSPSGRRETQYF. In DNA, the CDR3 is TGTGCCAGCAGTCCTAGCGGGAGGAGGGAGACCCAGTACTTC.